The clone carrying this T cell receptor beta chain was counted between two and nine times. Antigen unknown. The source of the sample is a study of OX40 agonist ivuxolimab in advanced cancers. Study-level results: Doses of 0.1 to 3.0 mg/kg were accompanied by clonal expansion of CD4+ and CD8+ blood T cells by week 6. Average numbers of expanded clones were greater in CD8+ T cells than in CD4+.

Only in-frame clones appear in the TCRdb table, and some are missing; sequencing was by immunoSEQ multiplex PCR. Of over 45,000 clones detected, approximately 84% appear once; the ten largest clones hold 1% to 1.3%. The germline V gene has CDR1 ENHRY and CDR2 SYGVKD. This CDR3 spans 14 amino acids. V was cut by 0 bases and J by 10 bases, with 13 bases left in between. The study sampled blood at baseline, cycle 4 day 1, and cycle 7 day 1. The origin of this receptor is an adult with an advanced solid tumor such as melanoma, head and neck, liver or kidney cancer. Sample: CD4+ or CD8+ T cells sorted from blood, taken in a trial of the OX40 agonist ivuxolimab. The chain is built from TRBV10-3 and TRBJ2-1; D possibly matches TRBD1 or TRBD2 (5 bases each). The CDR3 bases are TGTGCCATCAGTGAGTCCGGGACGAGGGGCGAGCAGTTCTTC. This translates into CAISESGTRGEQFF.